This T cell receptor (beta chain) was retrieved from a study of shared T cell receptors in the human thymus. This CDR3 has 16 amino acids. After removal of 4 bases from V and 5 bases from J, the junction contained 9 bases not matched to a gene. In germline, CDR1 is SGHDT, CDR2 YYEEEE. Sequencing was performed with immunoSEQ multiplex PCR; in TCRdb, only in-frame clones are kept and a portion is missing. Of hundreds of thousands of clones listed, around 78% are singletons. This sample was also put to use in a study of human thymus T cells. That paper notes: Having surgery to correct congenital heart defects, healthy Finnish infants acted as the donors. Corrective heart surgery yielded the resections from which the thymus tissue came. What appeared biased in thymic and blood repertoires was the usage of V and J genes.

Specimen: thymocytes. V is TRBV5-6 and J is TRBJ2-5; 12 bases are shared with TRBD2. This receptor was obtained from a boy under two years old with a congenital heart defect. The CDR3 sequence is CASSQRTSGKRETQYF. CDR3 nucleotides: TGTGCCAGCAGCCAACGGACTAGCGGGAAGAGGGAGACCCAGTACTTC.